This is a list of T cell receptor beta chains from one sample in a study of shared clonotypes between healthy human individuals. The protocol was immunoSEQ multiplex PCR, while the TCRdb copy is restricted to in-frame clones and leaves out a portion. The sample carries 2 million to 2.5 million clones, roughly 93% recorded once. Source material: naive CD4+ T cells from PBMCs. Every receptor here comes from a man younger than 35 in good health. Some clones in this sample may be carry-over from other donors' samples. Both conserved end residues are part of each CDR3. The D gene is left open where the match is weak. The listing skips clone size in some rows; elsewhere it reads once, few, many or a size class.

D,J,size,V,CDR3,DNA
TRBD1,TRBJ1-5,-,TRBV11-2,CASSQGGLRNQPQHF,TGTGCCAGCAGTCAGGGGGGGTTGCGCAATCAGCCCCAGCATTTT
-,TRBJ1-5,-,TRBV18,CASSLRQSISNQPQHF,TGTGCCAGCTCACTAAGACAGTCCATTAGCAATCAGCCCCAGCATTTT
-,TRBJ2-1,once,TRBV6-5,CASIGQGLEGDEQFF,TGTGCCAGCATCGGGCAGGGCCTAGAAGGGGATGAGCAGTTCTTC
-,TRBJ1-5,-,TRBV6-1,CASSNSLRGNQPQHF,TGTGCCAGCAGTAATTCACTCAGAGGGAATCAGCCCCAGCATTTT
-,TRBJ2-7,-,TRBV10-3,CAIRGRLGYEQYF,TGTGCCATCCGCGGACGATTGGGCTACGAGCAGTACTTC
-,TRBJ1-2,-,TRBV11-2,CASSLVRGQPSEGYTF,TGTGCCAGCAGCTTAGTTAGAGGACAACCTTCTGAAGGCTACACCTTC
TRBD2,TRBJ2-7,-,TRBV11-2,CASSLLAGSSYEQYF,TGTGCCAGCAGTCTACTAGCGGGGAGCTCCTACGAGCAGTACTTC
-,TRBJ1-2,-,TRBV11-2,CASLPTDGPNYGYTF,TGTGCCAGCCTACCGACAGATGGCCCTAACTATGGCTACACCTTC
-,TRBJ2-4,-,TRBV19,CASRTRDRNIQYF,TGTGCCAGTCGGACCCGGGATCGGAACATTCAGTACTTC
-,TRBJ2-2,-,TRBV21-1,CASSKGQSTNTGELFF,TGTGCCAGCAGCAAGGGACAGTCCACGAACACCGGGGAGCTGTTTTTT
-,TRBJ2-1,-,TRBV2,CASSVWNEQFF,TGTGCCAGCAGTGTCTGGAATGAGCAGTTCTTC
TRBD2,TRBJ2-3,-,TRBV11-3,CASSSGTSGSGTDTQYF,TGTGCCAGCAGCTCCGGAACTAGCGGGAGTGGGACAGATACGCAGTATTTT
-,TRBJ1-2,-,TRBV5-4,CASSPGGQKSNYGYTF,TGTGCCAGCAGCCCTGGCGGACAGAAGAGTAACTATGGCTACACCTTC
-,TRBJ2-2,-,TRBV27,CASSGGTNTGELFF,TGTGCCAGCAGCGGCGGAACGAACACCGGGGAGCTGTTTTTT
-,TRBJ1-1,-,TRBV5-1,CASSFRSGNSRAFF,TGCGCCAGCAGCTTTAGGTCCGGGAACTCCCGAGCTTTCTTT
-,TRBJ1-2,-,TRBV28,CASTWGGSGGYTF,TGTGCCAGCACCTGGGGCGGCTCGGGTGGCTACACCTTC
-,TRBJ2-5,-,TRBV18,CASSPLAGAETQYF,TGTGCCAGCTCACCACTTGCCGGGGCAGAGACCCAGTACTTC
TRBD2,TRBJ2-7,-,TRBV15,CATSSSLGLAGSSYEQYF,TGTGCCACCAGCAGTTCGTTAGGGCTAGCGGGCAGCTCCTACGAGCAGTACTTC
-,TRBJ2-7,few,TRBV27,CHPREQYF,TGTCACCCTCGCGAGCAGTACTTC
-,TRBJ2-1,-,TRBV2,CASSEEGSGEQFF,TGTGCCAGCAGTGAAGAAGGGTCTGGCGAGCAGTTCTTC
TRBD2,TRBJ2-5,-,TRBV7-3,CASSPTGGRETQYF,TGTGCCAGCAGCCCCACGGGCGGGAGGGAGACCCAGTACTTC
TRBD2,TRBJ2-1,-,TRBV4-3,CASSQVDSGGLAQFF,TGCGCCAGCAGCCAAGTAGATAGCGGGGGCCTGGCGCAGTTCTTC
-,TRBJ2-1,-,TRBV5-1,CASSLTGAYSYNEQFF,TGCGCCAGCAGCTTGACGGGGGCATACTCCTACAATGAGCAGTTCTTC
-,TRBJ2-1,-,TRBV28,CASSFSGPYNEQFF,TGTGCCAGCAGTTTTTCGGGACCCTACAATGAGCAGTTCTTC
-,TRBJ2-7,-,TRBV7-3,CASSPQRQNEQYF,TGTGCCAGCAGCCCTCAAAGGCAGAACGAGCAGTACTTC